Listed below are T cell receptor beta chains from one sample, sequenced in a study of early T cells in non-severe SARS-CoV-2 infection. MiXCR, run by TCRdb on the 5' RACE reads, gives a single entry per CDR3 protein. The profile shows 75,000 to 90,000 distinct CDR3 sequences, about 15% of them singletons. The sequencing input was whole blood. The receptors originated from an adult who was a healthcare worker with PCR-confirmed SARS-CoV-2 infection or an uninfected control (not recorded which). Both conserved end residues are part of each CDR3. D genes are given only for firm matches. The size field is filled for only some rows; it gives once, few, many or a size class.

>TRBJ2-2|.|.|16|TRBV11-2
CASSLDRAANTGELFF
TGTGCCAGCAGCTTAGATCGTGCAGCTAACACCGGGGAGCTGTTTTTT
>TRBJ1-1|.|few|11|TRBV3-1
CASSQAGEAFF
TGTGCCAGCAGCCAAGCAGGGGAAGCTTTCTTT
>TRBJ1-6|TRBD1|few|15|TRBV9
CASSVSEQGNSPLHF
TGTGCCAGCAGCGTAAGTGAACAGGGGAATTCACCCCTCCACTTT
>TRBJ1-5|.|many|13|TRBV12-3/TRBV12-4
CASSLTDNQPQHF
TGTGCCAGCAGCCTGACAGATAATCAGCCCCAGCATTTT
>TRBJ1-1|TRBD1|.|13|TRBV5-6
CAGSWDRDTEAFF
TGTGCCGGCAGCTGGGACAGAGACACTGAAGCTTTCTTT
>TRBJ2-1|.|.|13|TRBV29-1
CSVDREPQGEQFF
TGCAGCGTTGATCGGGAGCCACAGGGTGAGCAGTTCTTC
>TRBJ1-4|.|.|12|TRBV15
CATGRPNEKLFF
TGTGCCACCGGCCGTCCTAATGAAAAACTGTTTTTT
>TRBJ1-2|.|many|14|TRBV5-1
CASSIGRSEDGYTF
TGCGCCAGCAGCATCGGACGGTCCGAGGATGGCTACACCTTC
>TRBJ2-6|.|.|16|TRBV5-1
CASSLRQVSGANVLTF
TGCGCCAGCAGCCTACGACAGGTCTCTGGGGCCAACGTCCTGACTTTC
>TRBJ2-4|.|.|14|TRBV19
CASKEELAKNIQYF
TGTGCCAGTAAAGAGGAGTTAGCCAAAAACATTCAGTACTTC
>TRBJ1-5|.|few|17|TRBV5-8
CASSLATAPGSNQPQHF
TGTGCCAGCAGCTTGGCCACGGCTCCGGGTAGCAATCAGCCCCAGCATTTT
>TRBJ1-2|.|many|13|TRBV27
CASSYREGNGYTF
TGTGCCAGCAGTTACAGGGAGGGTAATGGCTACACCTTC
>TRBJ2-7|TRBD1|.|12|TRBV10-3
CAIRETGTEQYF
TGTGCCATCAGGGAGACAGGGACCGAGCAGTACTTC
>TRBJ2-7|TRBD2|few|14|TRBV7-2
CASSSGLAGGEQYF
TGTGCCAGCAGCTCGGGACTAGCGGGAGGGGAGCAGTACTTC
>TRBJ2-7|TRBD2|.|15|TRBV6-2/TRBV6-3
CASSLRLAGLYEQYF
TGTGCCAGCAGTTTACGACTAGCGGGGTTATACGAGCAGTACTTC
>TRBJ2-1|TRBD2|.|14|TRBV29-1
CSVEGLAGRAEQFF
TGCAGCGTTGAGGGACTAGCGGGCAGAGCCGAGCAGTTCTTC
>TRBJ2-5|TRBD1|few|13|TRBV10-3
CAIRTGAGETQYF
TGTGCCATCCGGACAGGGGCAGGAGAGACCCAGTACTTC
>TRBJ1-5|.|few|13|TRBV20-1
CSARVQPNQPQHF
TGCAGTGCTAGAGTACAGCCGAATCAGCCCCAGCATTTT
>TRBJ1-2|.|.|13|TRBV6-2/TRBV6-3
CASSYQVGHGYTF
TGTGCCAGCAGTTACCAGGTCGGTCATGGCTACACCTTC
>TRBJ2-4|.|.|14|TRBV27
CASSLRGDWNIQYF
TGTGCCAGCAGTTTAAGAGGGGATTGGAACATTCAGTACTTC
>TRBJ2-1|.|many|14|TRBV25-1
CASSARQAYNEQFF
TGTGCCAGCAGTGCTAGACAGGCCTACAATGAGCAGTTCTTC
>TRBJ2-3|.|.|13|TRBV2
CASSEQSGRTQYF
TGTGCCAGCAGTGAACAAAGCGGTCGTACGCAGTATTTT
>TRBJ2-2|.|.|12|TRBV2
CASGRPTGELFF
TGTGCCAGCGGGAGGCCCACCGGGGAGCTGTTTTTT
>TRBJ2-1|.|many|12|TRBV7-8
CASSSGYNEQLF
TGTGCCAGCAGCTCGGGATACAATGAGCAGCTCTTC
>TRBJ2-3|TRBD2|many|15|TRBV20-1
CSAPGTSGVTDTQYF
TGCAGTGCCCCCGGGACTAGCGGGGTAACAGATACGCAGTATTTT
>TRBJ1-3|TRBD1|many|14|TRBV12-3/TRBV12-4
CASIKGAVGNTIYF
TGTGCCAGCATAAAGGGGGCTGTTGGAAACACCATATATTTT
>TRBJ2-7|.|many|15|TRBV7-6
CASSLVRGPPYEQYF
TGTGCCAGCAGCTTAGTACGCGGGCCACCATACGAGCAGTACTTC
>TRBJ2-7|TRBD1|.|15|TRBV10-1
CASLLLQGARYEQYF
TGCGCCAGCCTACTTTTACAGGGGGCGAGGTACGAGCAGTACTTC
>TRBJ2-4|TRBD1|.|16|TRBV7-9
CASSLGGTGVKNIQYF
TGTGCCAGCAGCTTAGGAGGGACAGGGGTCAAAAACATTCAGTACTTC
>TRBJ2-1|TRBD1|few|14|TRBV27
CASSPGQGANEQFF
TGTGCCAGCAGTCCCGGACAGGGGGCAAATGAGCAGTTCTTC
>TRBJ2-5|.|few|16|TRBV10-3
CATQFGFSGERETQYF
TGTGCCACCCAGTTCGGGTTTTCGGGGGAACGAGAGACCCAGTACTTC
>TRBJ2-5|.|many|13|TRBV28
CASSFRRKETQYF
TGTGCCAGCAGTTTTCGACGGAAGGAGACCCAGTACTTC
>TRBJ2-6|TRBD1|few|17|TRBV5-1
CASSMWTGSAGANVLTF
TGCGCCAGCAGCATGTGGACAGGTTCAGCCGGGGCCAACGTCCTGACTTTC
>TRBJ2-1|.|few|12|TRBV6-1
CASSVWRDHQFF
TGTGCCAGCAGTGTTTGGCGGGACCACCAGTTCTTC
>TRBJ2-7|TRBD2|few|14|TRBV7-2
CASSLNGRVDEQYF
TGTGCCAGCAGCTTAAACGGGAGGGTGGACGAGCAGTACTTC
>TRBJ2-3|.|few|13|TRBV28
CASSFSLTDTQYF
TGTGCCAGCAGTTTTTCGCTTACAGATACGCAGTATTTT
>TRBJ2-5|.|few|13|TRBV6-2/TRBV6-3
CASRKDGKETQYF
TGTGCCAGCAGAAAAGACGGGAAAGAGACCCAGTACTTC
>TRBJ2-3|.|few|15|TRBV27
CASSPRTAGVDTQYF
TGTGCCAGCAGCCCGCGGACGGCCGGGGTCGATACGCAGTATTTT
>TRBJ2-3|TRBD1|few|15|TRBV12-3/TRBV12-4
CASSAGTGRPDTQYF
TGTGCCAGCAGTGCCGGGACAGGGCGACCAGATACGCAGTATTTT
>TRBJ1-4|.|.|12|TRBV5-5
CASSLTAEKLFF
TGTGCCAGCAGCTTGACAGCTGAAAAACTGTTTTTT
>TRBJ1-4|.|.|15|TRBV4-1
CASSEGYLANEKLFF
TGCGCCAGCTCGGAGGGGTACTTGGCTAATGAAAAACTGTTTTTT
>TRBJ2-5|.|few|12|TRBV2
CATRANQETQYF
TGTGCCACCAGAGCGAACCAAGAGACCCAGTACTTC
>TRBJ2-3|TRBD2|many|16|TRBV7-9
CAIEGEAGATTDTQYF
TGTGCCATAGAGGGGGAAGCGGGGGCAACCACAGATACGCAGTATTTT
>TRBJ2-7|.|many|15|TRBV12-3/TRBV12-4
CASSLNRGQSYEQYF
TGTGCCAGCAGTTTAAACCGGGGGCAATCCTACGAGCAGTACTTC
>TRBJ1-6|.|few|13|TRBV6-5
CASSYDSVEPLHF
TGTGCCAGCAGTTACGACAGTGTGGAACCCCTCCACTTT
>TRBJ2-6|.|few|15|TRBV6-2/TRBV6-3
CASTASDSGANVLTF
TGTGCCAGCACGGCCTCCGACTCTGGGGCCAACGTCCTGACTTTC
>TRBJ1-5|.|.|16|TRBV19
CASIPSPDGSNQPQHF
TGTGCCAGTATCCCCTCTCCAGACGGATCCAATCAGCCCCAGCATTTT
>TRBJ2-7|.|many|13|TRBV7-9
CASSLGGPYEQYF
TGTGCCAGCAGCTTAGGGGGGCCCTACGAGCAGTACTTC
>TRBJ1-6|TRBD1|.|13|TRBV5-4
CASHTGDNSPLHF
TGTGCCAGCCACACAGGGGATAATTCACCCCTCCACTTT
>TRBJ1-1|.|many|12|TRBV29-1
CSVAQGNTEAFF
TGCAGCGTTGCCCAGGGAAACACTGAAGCTTTCTTT
>TRBJ2-5|TRBD1|.|16|TRBV28
CASRSDRGKDFRTQYF
TGTGCCAGCAGGTCCGACAGGGGGAAGGATTTTCGGACCCAGTACTTC
>TRBJ2-1|.|.|16|TRBV11-2
CASSLLRGRTYNEQFF
TGTGCCAGCAGCTTACTCCGGGGGAGGACCTACAATGAGCAGTTCTTC
>TRBJ2-3|TRBD2|many|15|TRBV7-8
CASSLLGGGPDTQYF
TGTGCCAGCAGCCTACTTGGGGGAGGGCCAGATACGCAGTATTTT
>TRBJ1-1|.|.|13|TRBV12-3/TRBV12-4
CASSSAHASLAFF
TGTGCCAGCAGTTCCGCACATGCCTCTCTAGCTTTCTTT